The clone carrying this T cell receptor beta chain came up a few times. Its antigen is as yet unknown. The CDR3 totals 13 residues. CDR1 is SGDLS and CDR2 is YYNGEE in the germline V gene. The germline V and J ends were trimmed by 0 bases and 1 base, with 5 bases remaining between them. The data are from a study of beta chain features in type 1 diabetes. Points from the study as a whole: Patients and controls would share equally any PCR tilt toward shorter templates. VDJ junctions sequenced from type 1 diabetes patients showed fewer insertions and more deletions.

Expressed TCRB transcripts were sequenced because the isolated RNA had all been reverse transcribed beforehand. Assay: immunoSEQ multiplex PCR; the TCRdb copy retains only in-frame clones and omits some. The sample has around 350,000 clones, around 12% seen once. The TCR comes from a man younger than 35 in good health. Sequenced sample: naive CD4+ T cells from blood. The rearrangement uses TRBV9 and TRBJ2-7; D remains ambiguous. The CDR3 reads CASSVDTSYEQYF. For the CDR3, the DNA is TGTGCCAGCAGCGTAGACACGTCCTACGAGCAGTACTTC. The complete variable domain, with remaining parts taken from reference TRBV9 and TRBJ2-7, reads DSGVTQTPKHLITATGQRVTLRCSPRSGDLSVYWYQQSLDQGLQFLIQYYNGEERAKGNILERFSAQQFPDLHSELNLSSLELGDSALYFCASSVDTSYEQYFGPGTRLTVT.